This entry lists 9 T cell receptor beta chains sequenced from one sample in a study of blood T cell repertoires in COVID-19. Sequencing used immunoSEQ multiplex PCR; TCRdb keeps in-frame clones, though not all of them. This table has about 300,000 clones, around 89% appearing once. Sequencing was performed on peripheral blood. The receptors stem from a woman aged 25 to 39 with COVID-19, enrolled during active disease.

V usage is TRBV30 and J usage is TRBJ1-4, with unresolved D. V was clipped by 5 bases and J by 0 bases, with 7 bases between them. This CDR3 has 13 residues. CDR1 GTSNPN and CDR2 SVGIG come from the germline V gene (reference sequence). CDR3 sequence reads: CAWSGATNEKLFF. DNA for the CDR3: TGTGCCTGGTCCGGGGCAACTAATGAAAAACTGTTTTTT.

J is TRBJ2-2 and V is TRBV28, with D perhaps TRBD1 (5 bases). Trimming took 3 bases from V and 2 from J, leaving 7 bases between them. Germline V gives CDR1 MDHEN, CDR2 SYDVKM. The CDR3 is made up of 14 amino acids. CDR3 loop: CASSFRGNTGELFF. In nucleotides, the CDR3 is TGTGCCAGCAGTTTTAGGGGCAACACCGGGGAGCTGTTTTTT.

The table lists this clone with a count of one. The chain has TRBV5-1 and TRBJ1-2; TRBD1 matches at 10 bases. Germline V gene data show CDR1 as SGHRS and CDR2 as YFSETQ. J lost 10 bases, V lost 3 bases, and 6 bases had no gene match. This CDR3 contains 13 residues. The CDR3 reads CASSWAGQGYYTF. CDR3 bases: TGCGCCAGCAGCTGGGCGGGACAGGGGTACTACACCTTC.

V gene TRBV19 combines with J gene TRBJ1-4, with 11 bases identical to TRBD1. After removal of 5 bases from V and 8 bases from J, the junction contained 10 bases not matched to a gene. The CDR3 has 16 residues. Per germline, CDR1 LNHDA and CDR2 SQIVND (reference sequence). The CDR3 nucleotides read TGTGCCAGTAGTCCCCCGGACAGGGGGCTGATAGAAAAACTGTTTTTT. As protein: CASSPPDRGLIEKLFF.

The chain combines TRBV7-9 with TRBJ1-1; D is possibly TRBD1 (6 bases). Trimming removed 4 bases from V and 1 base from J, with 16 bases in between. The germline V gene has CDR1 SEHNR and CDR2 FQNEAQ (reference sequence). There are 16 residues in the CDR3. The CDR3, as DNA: TGTGCCAGCAGCTCCCCGGCGGGGGCAGCGAACACTGAAGCTTTCTTT. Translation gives CASSSPAGAANTEAFF.

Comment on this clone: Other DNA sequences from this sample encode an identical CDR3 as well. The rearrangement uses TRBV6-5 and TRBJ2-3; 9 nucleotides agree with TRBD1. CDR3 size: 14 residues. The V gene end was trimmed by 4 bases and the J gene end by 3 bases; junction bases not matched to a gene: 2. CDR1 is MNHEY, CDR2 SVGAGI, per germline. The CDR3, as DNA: TGTGCCAGCAGTTTGGGACAGGGTACAGATACGCAGTATTTT. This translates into CASSLGQGTDTQYF.

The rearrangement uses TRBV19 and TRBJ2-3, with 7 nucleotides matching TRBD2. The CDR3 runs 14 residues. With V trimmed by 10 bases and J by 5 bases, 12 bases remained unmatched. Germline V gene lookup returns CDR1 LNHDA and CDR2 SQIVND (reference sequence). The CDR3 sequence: CATLTGGRGDTQYF. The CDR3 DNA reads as TGTGCCACTTTAACGGGGGGAAGGGGAGATACGCAGTATTTT.

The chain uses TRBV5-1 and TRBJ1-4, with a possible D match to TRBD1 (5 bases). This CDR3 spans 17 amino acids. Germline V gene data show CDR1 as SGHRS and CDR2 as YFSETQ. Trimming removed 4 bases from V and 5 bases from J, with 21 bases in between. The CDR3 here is CASSHGHKGGLNEKLFF. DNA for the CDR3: TGCGCCAGCAGCCATGGACACAAAGGTGGGTTAAATGAAAAACTGTTTTTT.

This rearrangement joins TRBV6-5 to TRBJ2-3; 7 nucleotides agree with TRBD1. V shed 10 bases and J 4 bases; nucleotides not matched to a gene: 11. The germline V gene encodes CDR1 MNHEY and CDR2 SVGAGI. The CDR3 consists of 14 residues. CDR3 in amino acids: CATKYRGEADTQYF. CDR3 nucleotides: TGTGCCACTAAATACAGGGGCGAGGCAGATACGCAGTATTTT.